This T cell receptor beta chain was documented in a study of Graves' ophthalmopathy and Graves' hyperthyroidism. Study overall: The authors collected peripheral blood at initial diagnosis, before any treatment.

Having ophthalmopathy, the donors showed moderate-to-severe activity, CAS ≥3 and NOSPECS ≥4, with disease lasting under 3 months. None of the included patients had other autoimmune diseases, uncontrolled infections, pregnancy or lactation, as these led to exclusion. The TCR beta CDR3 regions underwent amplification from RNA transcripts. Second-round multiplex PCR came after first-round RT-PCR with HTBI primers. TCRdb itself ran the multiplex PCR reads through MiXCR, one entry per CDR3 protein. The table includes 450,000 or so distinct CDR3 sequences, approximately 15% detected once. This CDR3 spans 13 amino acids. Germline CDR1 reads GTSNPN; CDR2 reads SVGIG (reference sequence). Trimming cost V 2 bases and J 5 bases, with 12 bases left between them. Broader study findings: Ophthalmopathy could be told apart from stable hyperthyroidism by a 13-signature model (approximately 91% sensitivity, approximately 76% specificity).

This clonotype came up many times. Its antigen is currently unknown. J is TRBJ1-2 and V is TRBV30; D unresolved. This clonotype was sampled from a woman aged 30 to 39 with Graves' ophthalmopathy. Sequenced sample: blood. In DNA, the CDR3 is TGTGCCTGGAGTTATTCCATGGGTTATGGCTACACCTTC. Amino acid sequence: CAWSYSMGYGYTF.